Following are 6 T cell receptor beta chains from one sample sequenced in a study of CD8 T cells in Susac syndrome. When the RNA was reverse transcribed, random hexamers were used with an input of roughly 0.5 to 1 ug. TCRdb analysed the immunoSEQ multiplex PCR reads with MiXCR anew, one entry per CDR3 protein. The sample has about 130,000 distinct CDR3 sequences; around 94% are singletons. Material for sequencing was CD4+ T cells from PBMCs. All receptors come from a human donor in good health.

This CDR3 is CASSPWGGNQPQHF. CDR3 DNA: TGTGCCAGCAGCCCCTGGGGGGGCAATCAGCCCCAGCATTTT. The rearrangement joins TRBV6-5 to TRBJ1-5; a possible D gene is TRBD1 (5 bases). The CDR3 runs to 14 residues. CDR1 and CDR2 (germline): MNHEY, SVGAGI. Trimming left V 6 bases short and J 2 bases short, with 11 bases between.

V gene TRBV20-1 combines with J gene TRBJ2-5; D tentatively fits TRBD1 or TRBD2 (6 bases each). Looked up from germline, CDR1 is DFQATT and CDR2 is SNEGSKA (reference sequence). With 0 bases removed from V and 4 bases from J, the gap between germline ends came to 9 bases. The CDR3 length is 13 residues. The CDR3 region is CSARDKGGETQYF. The CDR3 region has the DNA TGCAGTGCTAGAGATAAGGGGGGAGAGACCCAGTACTTC.

The chain has TRBV5-6 and TRBJ1-5, with TRBD1 identical over 11 bases. The CDR3 is made up of 16 amino acids. Germline values: CDR1 SGHDT, CDR2 YYEEEE. The junction had 11 bases not matched to a gene; V was cut back by 7 bases and J by 5 bases. The CDR3 DNA follows: TGTGCCAGCCGGCGGGGACAGGGGGATAGGGATCAGCCCCAGCATTTT. It translates to CASRRGQGDRDQPQHF.

The chain links TRBV27 to TRBJ2-7; D might be TRBD1 (5 bases). This CDR3 has 15 residues. Looked up from germline, CDR1 is MNHEY and CDR2 is SMNVEV (reference sequence). Between the trimmed V and J ends, which lost 6 bases and 2 bases, there was a span of 17 bases. The CDR3 loop reads CASSQRGMEPYEQYF. The CDR3 region has the DNA TGTGCCAGCAGCCAAAGGGGAATGGAGCCCTACGAGCAGTACTTC.

The chain recombines TRBV7-2 with TRBJ1-2; D not certain. Germline CDR1 SGHTA, CDR2 FQGNSA. With 1 base removed from V and 4 bases from J, the gap between germline ends came to 10 bases. The CDR3 sequence is 14 residues long. For the CDR3, the DNA is TGTGCCAGCAGCTTAGAGGTGGTTACCTATGGCTACACCTTC. This codes for CASSLEVVTYGYTF.

This chain connects TRBV20-1 to TRBJ2-5, with 8 bases aligning to TRBD2. The V gene end was trimmed by 1 base and the J gene end by 5 bases; junction bases not matched to a gene: 6. In germline, CDR1 is DFQATT, CDR2 SNEGSKA (reference sequence). The CDR3 consists of 14 residues. Here the CDR3 reads CSARGAGALETQYF. CDR3 coding DNA: TGCAGTGCTAGAGGAGCGGGGGCTCTGGAGACCCAGTACTTC.